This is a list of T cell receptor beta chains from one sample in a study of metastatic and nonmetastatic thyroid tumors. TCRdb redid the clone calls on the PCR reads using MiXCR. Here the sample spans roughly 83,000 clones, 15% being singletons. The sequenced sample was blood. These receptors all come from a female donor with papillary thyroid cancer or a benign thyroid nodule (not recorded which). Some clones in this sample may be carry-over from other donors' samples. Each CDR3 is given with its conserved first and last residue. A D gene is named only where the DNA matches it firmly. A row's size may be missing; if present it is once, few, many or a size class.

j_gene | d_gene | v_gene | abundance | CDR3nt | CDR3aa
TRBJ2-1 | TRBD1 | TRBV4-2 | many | TGTGCCAGCAGCCGGCATACCGGACAGGGGGCCGATGAGCAGTTCTTC | CASSRHTGQGADEQFF
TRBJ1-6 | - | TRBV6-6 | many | TGTGCCAGCAGGGCAACAGGCTCCGGAAGCTCCTATAATTCACCCCTCCACTTT | CASRATGSGSSYNSPLHF
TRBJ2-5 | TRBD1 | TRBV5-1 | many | TGCGCCAGCAGCCCGACATTTTCAGGGGGACAAGAGACCCAGTACTTC | CASSPTFSGGQETQYF
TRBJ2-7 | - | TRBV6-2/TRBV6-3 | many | TGTGCCAGCAGGGACCCGGGACAAACCCCCTACGAGCAGTACTTC | CASRDPGQTPYEQYF
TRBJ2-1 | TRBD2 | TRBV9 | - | TGTGCCAGCAGCGTAGGACTAGCGGGGTACAATGAGCAGTTCTTC | CASSVGLAGYNEQFF
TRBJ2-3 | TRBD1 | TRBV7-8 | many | TGTGCCAGCAGCCCACGGGACAGGGCCTTGGATACGCAGTATTTT | CASSPRDRALDTQYF
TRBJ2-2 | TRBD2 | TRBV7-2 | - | TGTGCCAGCAGAACTAGCGGTCGGAACACCGGGGAGCTGTTTTTT | CASRTSGRNTGELFF
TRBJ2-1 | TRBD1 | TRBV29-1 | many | TGCAGCGTTGAGGGTGTCGAACAGGGGGCCTACAATGAGCAGTTCTTC | CSVEGVEQGAYNEQFF
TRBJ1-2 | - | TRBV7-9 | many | TGTGCCAGCAGCCCCCCCGGGGGCTACACCTTC | CASSPPGGYTF
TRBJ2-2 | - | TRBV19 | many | TGTGCCAGTAGTATAGTTCCGGGGAACACCGGGGAGCTGTTTTTT | CASSIVPGNTGELFF
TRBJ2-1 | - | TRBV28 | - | TGTGCCAGCAGTCTAGCTCCAGCCTACAATGAGCAGTTCTTC | CASSLAPAYNEQFF
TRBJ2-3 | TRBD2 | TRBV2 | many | TGTGCCAGCAGTGGGGAGCGGGGGGTAAGCACAGATACGCAGTATTTT | CASSGERGVSTDTQYF
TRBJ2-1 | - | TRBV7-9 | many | TGTGCCAGCAGCCGGTTGTCTGTGGACAGACTTCGGGGTGAGCAGTTCTTC | CASSRLSVDRLRGEQFF
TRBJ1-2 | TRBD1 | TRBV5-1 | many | TGCGCCAGCAGCTCGGGGGACAGGGAAGTCTATGGCTACACCTTC | CASSSGDREVYGYTF